A single T cell receptor beta chain is shown here with its context. This entry comes from a study of blood T cell repertoires in COVID-19. Overall study: Samples came from the United States, Italy and Spain, spanning acute and convalescent COVID-19. T cells, B-cell-depleted T cells, or PBMCs provided the cDNA or gDNA that served as material.

Method: immunoSEQ multiplex PCR; TCRdb's copy keeps in-frame clones and lacks some. The sample lists about 180,000 clones, 65% to 90% seen once, with 7% to 10% in the top ten. The CDR3 is made up of 16 amino acids. The ends were cut back, 1 base at V and 5 bases at J, with 17 bases in the middle. Germline CDR1 reads SGHAT; CDR2 reads FQNNGV. The source is a man in his fifties or sixties with active or convalescent COVID-19. The genes are TRBV11-2 and TRBJ1-1, with D uncertain. Specimen: peripheral blood. Written as DNA, the CDR3 is TGTGCCAGCAGCTTAGCGGGGTTTGGTGTGGGGACTGAAGCTTTCTTT. This codes for CASSLAGFGVGTEAFF.